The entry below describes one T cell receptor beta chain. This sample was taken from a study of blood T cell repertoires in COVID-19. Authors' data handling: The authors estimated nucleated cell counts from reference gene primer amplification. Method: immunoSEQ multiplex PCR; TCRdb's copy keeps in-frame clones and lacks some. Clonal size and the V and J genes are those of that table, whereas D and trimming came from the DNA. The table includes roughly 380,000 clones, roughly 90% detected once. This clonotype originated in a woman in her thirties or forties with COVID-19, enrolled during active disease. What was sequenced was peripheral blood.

CDR3 DNA sequence: TGTGCCAGCAGTTCGACAGGGAGAGGAGAGACCCAGTACTTC. It specifies CASSSTGRGETQYF. The gene calls are TRBV28 and TRBJ2-5, with 7 nucleotides matching TRBD1. The CDR3 consists of 14 residues. The junction had 6 bases not matched to a gene; V was cut back by 4 bases and J by 4 bases. Germline V gives CDR1 MDHEN, CDR2 SYDVKM.